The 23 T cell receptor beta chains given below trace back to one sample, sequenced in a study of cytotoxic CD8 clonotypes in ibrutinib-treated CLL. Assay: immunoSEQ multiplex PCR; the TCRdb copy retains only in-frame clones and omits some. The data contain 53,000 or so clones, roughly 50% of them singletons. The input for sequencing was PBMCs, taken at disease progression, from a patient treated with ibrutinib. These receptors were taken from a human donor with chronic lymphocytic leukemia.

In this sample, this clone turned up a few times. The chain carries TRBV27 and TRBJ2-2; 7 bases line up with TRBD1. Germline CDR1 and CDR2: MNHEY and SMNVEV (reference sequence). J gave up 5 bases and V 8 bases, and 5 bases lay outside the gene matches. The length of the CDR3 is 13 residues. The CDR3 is CASGNRGTGELFF. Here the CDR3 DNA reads TGTGCCAGCGGCAACAGGGGAACCGGGGAGCTGTTTTTT.

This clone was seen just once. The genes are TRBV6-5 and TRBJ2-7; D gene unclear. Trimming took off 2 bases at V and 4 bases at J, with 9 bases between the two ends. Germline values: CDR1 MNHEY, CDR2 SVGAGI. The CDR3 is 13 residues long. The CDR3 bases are TGTGCCAGCAGTTACCTAAAAGGTTACGAGCAGTACTTC. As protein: CASSYLKGYEQYF.

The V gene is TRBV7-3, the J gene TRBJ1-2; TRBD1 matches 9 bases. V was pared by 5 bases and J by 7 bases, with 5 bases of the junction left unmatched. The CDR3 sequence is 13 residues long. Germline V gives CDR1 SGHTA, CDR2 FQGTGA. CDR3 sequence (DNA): TGTGCCAGCAGCGGAACAGGGGGCTTTGGCTACACCTTC. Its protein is CASSGTGGFGYTF. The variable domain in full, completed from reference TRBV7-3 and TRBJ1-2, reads GAGVSQTPSNKVTEKGKYVELRCDPISGHTALYWYRQSLGQGPEFLIYFQGTGAADDSGLPNDRFFAVRPEGSVSTLKIQRTERGDSAVYLCASSGTGGFGYTFGSGTRLTVV.

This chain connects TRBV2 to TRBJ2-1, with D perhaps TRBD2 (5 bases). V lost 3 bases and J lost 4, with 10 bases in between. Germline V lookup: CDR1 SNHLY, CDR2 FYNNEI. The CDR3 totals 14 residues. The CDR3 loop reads CASSEWGAYNEQFF. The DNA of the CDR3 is TGTGCCAGCAGTGAGTGGGGAGCATACAATGAGCAGTTCTTC.

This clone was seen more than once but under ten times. CDR3 sequence: CASSRGRDGYTF. CDR3 in DNA: TGTGCCAGCAGCCGGGGAAGGGATGGCTACACCTTC. The rearrangement links TRBV28 to TRBJ1-2; D is uncertain. The CDR3 contains 12 residues. CDR1 and CDR2 from the germline V gene are MDHEN and SYDVKM. Trimming took 6 bases from V and 6 from J, leaving 11 bases between them.

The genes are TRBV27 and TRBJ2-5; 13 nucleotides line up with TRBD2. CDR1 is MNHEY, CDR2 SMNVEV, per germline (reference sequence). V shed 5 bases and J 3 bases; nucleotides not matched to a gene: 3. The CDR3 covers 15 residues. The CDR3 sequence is CASSPGLAGKETQYF. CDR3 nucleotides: TGTGCCAGCAGTCCGGGACTAGCGGGGAAAGAGACCCAGTACTTC.

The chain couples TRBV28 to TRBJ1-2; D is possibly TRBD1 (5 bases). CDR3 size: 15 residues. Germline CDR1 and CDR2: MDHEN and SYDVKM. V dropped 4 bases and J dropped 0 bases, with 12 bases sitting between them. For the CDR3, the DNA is TGTGCCAGCAGTTGGGGACTCGTAGCTAACTATGGCTACACCTTC. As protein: CASSWGLVANYGYTF.

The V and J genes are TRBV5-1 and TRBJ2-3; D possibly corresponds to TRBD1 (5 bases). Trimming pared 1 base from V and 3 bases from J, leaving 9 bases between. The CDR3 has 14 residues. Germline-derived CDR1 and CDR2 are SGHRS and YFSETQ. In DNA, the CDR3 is TGCGCCAGCAGCTTGCTCCAGGGAACAGATACGCAGTATTTT. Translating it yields CASSLLQGTDTQYF.

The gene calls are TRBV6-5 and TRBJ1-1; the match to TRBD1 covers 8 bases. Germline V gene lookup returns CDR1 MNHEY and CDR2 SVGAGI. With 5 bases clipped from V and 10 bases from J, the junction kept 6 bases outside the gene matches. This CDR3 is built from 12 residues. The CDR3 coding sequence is TGTGCCAGCAGTAGCCGGACAGGGATAGCTTTCTTT. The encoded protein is CASSSRTGIAFF.

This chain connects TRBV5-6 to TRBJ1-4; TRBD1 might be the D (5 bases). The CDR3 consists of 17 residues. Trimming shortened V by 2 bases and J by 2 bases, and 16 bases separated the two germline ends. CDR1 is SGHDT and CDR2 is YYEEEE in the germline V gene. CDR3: CASSFKQGGGTNEKLFF. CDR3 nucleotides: TGTGCCAGCAGCTTTAAGCAGGGTGGAGGGACTAATGAAAAACTGTTTTTT.

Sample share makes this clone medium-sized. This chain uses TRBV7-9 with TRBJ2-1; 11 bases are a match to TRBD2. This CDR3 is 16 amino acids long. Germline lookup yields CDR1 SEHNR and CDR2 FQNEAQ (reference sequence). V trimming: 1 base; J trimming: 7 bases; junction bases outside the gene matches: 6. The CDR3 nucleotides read TGTGCCAGCAGCTTAGTACTAGCGGGGGAGGGGAATGAGCAGTTCTTC. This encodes CASSLVLAGEGNEQFF.

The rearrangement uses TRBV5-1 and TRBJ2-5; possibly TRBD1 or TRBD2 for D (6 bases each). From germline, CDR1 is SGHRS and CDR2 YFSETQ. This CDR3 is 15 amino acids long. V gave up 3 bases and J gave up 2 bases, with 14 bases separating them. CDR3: CASSSVTGAQETQYF. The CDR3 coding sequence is TGCGCCAGCAGCTCAGTGACGGGGGCACAAGAGACCCAGTACTTC.

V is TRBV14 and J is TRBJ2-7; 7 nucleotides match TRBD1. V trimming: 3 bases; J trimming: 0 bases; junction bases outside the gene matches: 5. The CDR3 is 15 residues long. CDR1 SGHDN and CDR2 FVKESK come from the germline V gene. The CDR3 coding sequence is TGTGCCAGCAGCCACGGGACAGCGAGCTCCTACGAGCAGTACTTC. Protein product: CASSHGTASSYEQYF. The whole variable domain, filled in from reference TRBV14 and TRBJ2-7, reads EAGVTQFPSHSVIEKGQTVTLRCDPISGHDNLYWYRRVMGKEIKFLLHFVKESKQDESGMPNNRFLAERTGGTYSTLKVQPAELEDSGVYFCASSHGTASSYEQYFGPGTRLTVT.

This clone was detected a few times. DNA of the CDR3: TGTGCCAGTAGTATCGGCCGGGACGGATTCACAGATACGCAGTATTTT. Amino acid sequence: CASSIGRDGFTDTQYF. The chain joins TRBV19 to TRBJ2-3; perhaps D is TRBD1 or TRBD2 (5 bases each). Germline CDR1 reads LNHDA; CDR2 reads SQIVND (reference sequence). V shed 3 bases and J shed 2 bases, with 15 bases lying between them. The CDR3 runs 16 residues.

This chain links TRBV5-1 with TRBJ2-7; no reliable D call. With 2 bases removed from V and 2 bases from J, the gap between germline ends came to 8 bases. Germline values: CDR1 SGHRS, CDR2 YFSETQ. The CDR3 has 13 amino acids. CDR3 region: CASSLNSAYEQYF. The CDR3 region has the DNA TGCGCCAGCAGCTTAAACTCGGCCTACGAGCAGTACTTC.

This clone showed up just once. The CDR3 sequence: CATSDSSEQFF. DNA for the CDR3: TGTGCCACCTCGGACAGTAGTGAGCAGTTCTTC. This rearrangement joins TRBV10-3 to TRBJ2-1; maybe TRBD1 (6 bases). The CDR3 runs 11 residues. Germline assignment: CDR1 ENHRY and CDR2 SYGVKD. V was pared by 10 bases and J by 9 bases, with 13 bases between.

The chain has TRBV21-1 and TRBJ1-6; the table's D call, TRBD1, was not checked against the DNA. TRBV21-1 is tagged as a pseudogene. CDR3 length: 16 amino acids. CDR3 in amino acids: CASEGGTGEIDSPLHF. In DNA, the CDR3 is TGTGCCAGCGAAGGGGGTACAGGGGAAATTGATTCACCCCTCCACTTT.

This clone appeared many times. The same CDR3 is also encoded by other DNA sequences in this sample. CDR3 bases: TGTGCCAGCAGCTTAGCGCTAGGTTTATACGAGCAGTACTTC. This gives the protein CASSLALGLYEQYF. This chain connects TRBV7-2 to TRBJ2-7, with unresolved D. The CDR3 is made up of 14 amino acids. V was cut by 0 bases and J by 4 bases, with 10 bases left in between. Germline V gene lookup returns CDR1 SGHTA and CDR2 FQGNSA.

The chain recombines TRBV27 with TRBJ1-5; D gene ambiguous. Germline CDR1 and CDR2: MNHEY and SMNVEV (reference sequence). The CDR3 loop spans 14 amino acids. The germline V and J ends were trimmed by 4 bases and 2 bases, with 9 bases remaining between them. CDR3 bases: TGTGCCAGCAGTTGGGGAAAGGGCAATCAGCCCCAGCATTTT. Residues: CASSWGKGNQPQHF.

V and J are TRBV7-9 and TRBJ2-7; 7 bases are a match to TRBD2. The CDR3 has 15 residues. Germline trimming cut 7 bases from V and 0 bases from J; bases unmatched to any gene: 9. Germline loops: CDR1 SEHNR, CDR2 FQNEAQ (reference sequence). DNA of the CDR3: TGTGCCAGCACCCTTGGCGGGGGTATCTCCTACGAGCAGTACTTC. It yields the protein CASTLGGGISYEQYF.

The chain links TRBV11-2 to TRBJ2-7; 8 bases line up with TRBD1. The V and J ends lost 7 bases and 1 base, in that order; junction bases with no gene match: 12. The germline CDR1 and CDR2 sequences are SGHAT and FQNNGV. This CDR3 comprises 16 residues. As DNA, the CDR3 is TGTGCCAGCACCCAAGGGCTGGGACAGGAATCCTACGAGCAGTACTTC. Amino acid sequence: CASTQGLGQESYEQYF.

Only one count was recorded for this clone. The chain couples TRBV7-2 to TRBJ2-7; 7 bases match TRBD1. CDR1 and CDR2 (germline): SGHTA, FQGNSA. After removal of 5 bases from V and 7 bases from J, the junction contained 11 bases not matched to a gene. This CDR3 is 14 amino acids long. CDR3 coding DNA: TGTGCCAGCAGCCCCCAGACAGGGACGGGGGAGCAGTACTTC. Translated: CASSPQTGTGEQYF.

The CDR3 here is CASSGTSGGALTDTQYF. As DNA, the CDR3 is TGCGCCAGCAGCGGGACTAGCGGGGGGGCCCTTACAGATACGCAGTATTTT. The chain recombines TRBV5-1 with TRBJ2-3; 16 nucleotides align to TRBD2. The CDR3 loop spans 17 amino acids. The V and J ends lost 4 bases and 3 bases, in that order; junction bases with no gene match: 5. Per the germline V gene, CDR1 is SGHRS and CDR2 is YFSETQ.